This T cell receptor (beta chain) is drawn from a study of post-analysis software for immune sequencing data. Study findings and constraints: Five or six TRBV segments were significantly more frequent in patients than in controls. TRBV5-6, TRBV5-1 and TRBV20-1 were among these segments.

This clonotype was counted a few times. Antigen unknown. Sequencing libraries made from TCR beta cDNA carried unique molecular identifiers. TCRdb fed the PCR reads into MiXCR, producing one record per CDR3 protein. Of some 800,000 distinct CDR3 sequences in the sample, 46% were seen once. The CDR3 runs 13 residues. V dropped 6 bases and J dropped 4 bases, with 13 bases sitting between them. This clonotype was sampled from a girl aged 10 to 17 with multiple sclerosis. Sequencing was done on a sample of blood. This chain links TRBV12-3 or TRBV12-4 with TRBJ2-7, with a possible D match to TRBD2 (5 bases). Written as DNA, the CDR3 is TGTGCCAGCAGAAGGGAGACCTCTTACGAGCAGTACTTC. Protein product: CASRRETSYEQYF.